The 10 T cell receptor beta chains below all came from one sample that was sequenced in a study of blood T cell repertoires in COVID-19. Repertoires were generated with immunoSEQ multiplex PCR, while TCRdb's copy carries only in-frame clones and drops some. The sample yields about 180,000 clones, around 88% seen once. Sequenced material: peripheral blood. The receptor source for this set is a woman aged 25 to 39 with acute or convalescent COVID-19.

The CDR3 region is CASQTMGVGETQYF. CDR3 coding DNA: TGTGCCAGCCAGACGATGGGAGTGGGGGAGACCCAGTACTTC. This chain links TRBV7-9 with TRBJ2-5; weak D call: TRBD2 (5 bases). Germline V lookup: CDR1 SEHNR, CDR2 FQNEAQ (reference sequence). This CDR3 has 14 amino acids. Trimming stripped 8 bases from V and 5 bases from J, with 18 bases between.

V gene TRBV7-2 combines with J gene TRBJ1-2; 12 bases align to TRBD1. V lost 3 bases, J lost 4 bases, and 9 bases stayed unmatched. The CDR3 is 17 residues long. Germline V lookup: CDR1 SGHTA, CDR2 FQGNSA. The CDR3 protein is CASSLSVGTGGLYGYTF. CDR3 coding DNA: TGTGCCAGCAGCTTGTCGGTCGGGACAGGGGGCCTCTATGGCTACACCTTC.

The chain uses TRBV4-2 and TRBJ2-5, with 16 bases that match TRBD2. Trimming took 4 bases from V and 5 from J; bases not matched to a gene: 7. Germline CDR1 LGHNA, CDR2 YNFKEQ. This CDR3 is 17 amino acids long. CDR3 DNA sequence: TGTGCCAGCAGCCGCGGGACTAGCGGGAGGGCCGGTGAGACCCAGTACTTC. As protein: CASSRGTSGRAGETQYF.

The chain employs TRBV11-2 and TRBJ2-3; D remains unclear. The germline V gene encodes CDR1 SGHAT and CDR2 FQNNGV. Trimming left V 0 bases short and J 5 bases short, with 6 bases between. CDR3 length: 13 amino acids. The CDR3 nucleotides are TGTGCCAGCAGCTTAGATCTAGTAGATACGCAGTATTTT. Amino acids: CASSLDLVDTQYF.

Here the CDR3 DNA reads TGTGCCAGCAGCTTAGATCGCGGGGGCAAGGAGCTGTTTTTT. This gives the protein CASSLDRGGKELFF. The chain combines TRBV11-3 with TRBJ2-2; tentative D call: TRBD2 (7 bases). V was clipped by 0 bases and J by 10 bases, with 12 bases between them. Germline V lookup: CDR1 SGHNT, CDR2 YENEEA. CDR3 length equals 14 residues.

The chain uses TRBV7-9 and TRBJ2-7; 9 nucleotides align to TRBD2. CDR1 is SEHNR, CDR2 FQNEAQ, per germline (reference sequence). The ends lost 0 bases at V and 3 bases at J; junction bases unmatched: 3. This CDR3 is 15 amino acids long. The CDR3 loop reads CASSLASGSFYEQYF. CDR3 DNA: TGTGCCAGCAGCTTAGCTAGCGGGAGCTTCTACGAGCAGTACTTC.

The chain combines TRBV11-3 with TRBJ2-2; D is undetermined. This CDR3 comprises 13 residues. The germline V gene encodes CDR1 SGHNT and CDR2 YENEEA. Trimming pared 0 bases from V and 6 bases from J, leaving 5 bases between. The CDR3 bases are TGTGCCAGCAGCTTAGAACTGGCCGGGGAGCTGTTTTTT. Translating it yields CASSLELAGELFF.

This chain connects TRBV19 to TRBJ1-5, with D unclear. The CDR3 sequence is 14 residues long. Germline CDR1 and CDR2: LNHDA and SQIVND (reference sequence). The germline V and J ends were trimmed by 1 base and 2 bases, with 6 bases remaining between them. This chain's CDR3 is CASSIGSGNQPQHF. The CDR3, as DNA: TGTGCCAGTAGTATAGGGTCGGGCAATCAGCCCCAGCATTTT.

This chain connects TRBV5-1 to TRBJ1-3; maybe TRBD1 (6 bases). The germline V and J ends were trimmed by 0 bases and 0 bases, with 7 bases remaining between them. The CDR3 length is 15 residues. In germline, CDR1 is SGHRS, CDR2 YFSETQ. This CDR3 reads CASSLVGGSGNTIYF. DNA of the CDR3: TGCGCCAGCAGCTTGGTAGGGGGCTCTGGAAACACCATATATTTT.

The chain links TRBV30 to TRBJ1-1, with 8 bases lining up with TRBD1. The V segment lost 1 base and the J segment 3 bases; nucleotides outside the gene matches: 16. The CDR3 loop spans 18 amino acids. Germline V gene sequence: CDR1 GTSNPN, CDR2 SVGIG (reference sequence). The CDR3 coding sequence is TGTGCCTGGAGTGGGTATCATGGACAGGGCGTGAAGTACACTGAAGCTTTCTTT. Its translation is CAWSGYHGQGVKYTEAFF.